This T cell receptor (beta chain) is from a study of shared clonotypes between healthy human individuals. Assay: immunoSEQ multiplex PCR; the TCRdb copy retains only in-frame clones and omits some. The sample has a few million clones, approximately 94% seen once. Both subsets, CD45RA+ naive and CD45RA-negative memory, were split from the CD4+ cells. In germline, CDR1 is ENHRY, CDR2 SYGVKD. There are 14 residues in the CDR3. With 3 bases removed from V and 4 bases from J, the gap between germline ends came to 12 bases. The J gene is TRBJ1-1, the V gene TRBV10-3; unclear D gene. Source material: naive CD4+ T cells sorted from blood. Stated subset: CD45RA+ positively selected. The TCR was taken from a man younger than 35 in good health. The CDR3 protein is CAISEWTSGTEAFF. The CDR3 DNA reads as TGTGCCATCAGTGAATGGACCTCAGGCACTGAAGCTTTCTTT.